This TCR beta chain was captured by sequencing in a study of T-cell reconstitution after alpha-beta-depleted transplantation in children (dated by TCRdb to about 2016). Study-wide context: The study quantitatively tracked T-cell immune reconstitution after TCRalphabeta/CD19-depleted allogeneic hematopoietic cell transplantation in children using TCR repertoire profiling. Overall study outcomes, separate from this receptor: The frequencies of hyperexpanded clones fell over the following months, and after one year, T-cell counts and TCRbeta diversity were mostly attributed to newly produced T cells. The high TCRbeta diversity at day 60 in some patients was ascribed to recipient T cells and intrathymic progenitors that had survived conditioning. Apparently early alphabetaT-cell count recovery about two months after transplant reportedly relied on only several hundred rapidly expanded clones derived from non-depleted graft cells.

The treatment or condition label of this sample denotes: allogeneic hematopoietic cell transplantation with graft depleted of TCRalphabeta T cells and CD19 B cells. The children who served as transplant recipients had been given grafts of TCRalphabeta/CD19-depleted allogeneic hematopoietic cells. A remark on this clonotype: Its antigen remains unidentified. Base qualities are not provided; no much larger clone lies one nucleotide away.

The protocol used for the library was PCR. These reads were obtained on an Illumina HiSeq 2500. To normalize quantification of the TCRbeta repertoire, the TCR libraries were built with molecular barcoding that relied on unique molecular identifiers. TCRdb's own reprocessing of the public reads used fastp at Q25 and MiXCR and kept productive beta chains. CDR3 protein sequences are deduplicated, and each keeps its most common genes and DNA. The sample table holds roughly 670,000 distinct CDR3 sequences, of which roughly 14% were seen once. 0.79% of the sample is held by the ten biggest clonotypes. Looking up the germline V gene (reference sequence) yields CDR1 SEHNR and CDR2 FQNEAQ. The CDR3 contains 16 residues, cysteine and phenylalanine counted. Of the read, only the CDR3 DNA is kept; its 48 bases are in frame from base 1. V lost 7 bases and J lost 4 bases; the stretch between them is 21 bases long.

The rearranged segments are TRBV7-9 and TRBJ2-3, with TRBD2 perhaps the D gene, on 6 matching bases. The clonotype originates from a girl aged 2 to 10 with congenital amegakaryocytic thrombocytopenia, due to receive a stem cell transplant. The material sequenced was PBMCs, taken before TCRalphabeta/CD19-depleted stem cell transplant. The nucleotide sequence reads TGTGCCAGCACGTCGGGTAGCGGAATTCCCCCAGATACGCAGTATTTT. Its protein reads: CASTSGSGIPPDTQYF.